The 18 T cell receptor beta chains reported below all come from one sample, sequenced in a study of identifying expanded T cells in peripheral blood. TCRdb's table, derived via immunoSEQ multiplex PCR, lists solely in-frame clones and lacks some. This sample has some 78,000 clones, with roughly 84% found just once. The sequencing sample was made of blood. These receptors all stem from a person aged 18 to 75 in good health.

J is TRBJ2-7 and V is TRBV27; D unresolved. The V and J ends lost 0 bases and 5 bases respectively, with 11 bases between them. The CDR3 has 14 amino acids. Germline V gene data show CDR1 as MNHEY and CDR2 as SMNVEV (reference sequence). Written as DNA, the CDR3 is TGTGCCAGCAGTTTATCGATAGGCGTCCACGAGCAGTACTTC. Amino acid sequence: CASSLSIGVHEQYF.

The chain is built from TRBV29-1 and TRBJ2-7; tentatively, D is TRBD2 (5 bases). V was pared by 2 bases and J by 3 bases, with 14 bases between. Germline-derived CDR1 and CDR2 are SQVTM and ANQGSEA. This CDR3 is built from 14 residues. As DNA, the CDR3 is TGCAGCGTTGAAACGGGGTTGGGGTTCTACGAGCAGTACTTC. Translation gives CSVETGLGFYEQYF.

The chain carries TRBV18 and TRBJ2-7; 10 bases align to TRBD2. J was trimmed by 6 bases and V by 6 bases; bases with no gene match: 5. CDR3 size: 13 residues. Germline lookup yields CDR1 KGHSH and CDR2 LQKENI. This CDR3 is CASSTSGTFEQYF. CDR3 nucleotide sequence: TGTGCCAGCTCTACTAGCGGGACTTTCGAGCAGTACTTC. The entire variable domain, with the rest obtained from reference TRBV18 and TRBJ2-7, is as follows: NAGVMQNPRHLVRRRGQEARLRCSPMKGHSHVYWYRQLPEEGLKFMVYLQKENIIDESGMPKERFSAEFPKEGPSILRIQQVVRGDSAAYFCASSTSGTFEQYFGPGTRLTVT.

V gene TRBV6-1 combines with J gene TRBJ2-7; D possibly corresponds to TRBD2 (5 bases). This CDR3 comprises 12 residues. Trimming removed 6 bases at V and 2 bases at J, with 8 bases between. Germline CDR1 reads MNHNS; CDR2 reads SASEGT. The chain's CDR3 is CASSGNPYEQYF. The CDR3 coding sequence is TGTGCCAGCAGCGGGAACCCCTACGAGCAGTACTTC.

The chain couples TRBV6-5 to TRBJ2-7; 12 bases are shared with TRBD1. The V gene end was trimmed by 0 bases and the J gene end by 7 bases; junction bases not matched to a gene: 4. The CDR3 is made up of 15 amino acids. CDR1 is MNHEY, CDR2 SVGAGI, per germline. This CDR3 is CASSYSGQGAREQYF. The CDR3, as DNA: TGTGCCAGCAGTTACTCGGGACAGGGGGCGCGAGAGCAGTACTTC.

The chain combines TRBV19 with TRBJ1-1; D ambiguous. With 4 bases removed from V and 4 bases from J, the gap between germline ends came to 16 bases. The CDR3 runs 15 residues. Germline CDR1 is LNHDA and CDR2 is SQIVND (reference sequence). The CDR3 nucleotides read TGTGCCAGTAGTACCGGGGTGGGAAAGGGCACTGAAGCTTTCTTT. This codes for CASSTGVGKGTEAFF.

Only one count was recorded for this clone. The rearrangement uses TRBV15 and TRBJ1-2, with 9 nucleotides matching TRBD1. The V gene's germline CDR1 is LNHNV and CDR2 YYDKDF (reference sequence). This CDR3 region has 14 residues. Trimming removed 4 bases from V and 4 bases from J; junction bases left unmatched: 4. The chain's CDR3 is CATSTDRGGYGYTF. In DNA, the CDR3 is TGTGCCACCAGCACGGACAGGGGAGGCTATGGCTACACCTTC.

This clone has at least ten counts. The same CDR3 can be traced to other DNA sequences in this sample. The chain recombines TRBV28 with TRBJ1-4; 8 nucleotides match TRBD1. The V gene end was trimmed by 4 bases and the J gene end by 8 bases; junction bases not matched to a gene: 6. Germline V gene lookup returns CDR1 MDHEN and CDR2 SYDVKM. The length of the CDR3 is 14 residues. Here the CDR3 reads CASSSGGAGEKLFF. CDR3 coding DNA: TGTGCCAGCAGTTCAGGGGGCGCGGGAGAAAAACTGTTTTTT.

V and J are TRBV4-2 and TRBJ2-7, with 11 bases matching TRBD2. Germline V lookup: CDR1 LGHNA, CDR2 YNFKEQ. The CDR3 runs 16 residues. Trimming took 4 bases from V and 2 from J; bases not matched to a gene: 7. The CDR3 coding sequence is TGTGCCAGCAGCCCCTCGACTAGCGGGACTGCCTACGAGCAGTACTTC. It is translated as CASSPSTSGTAYEQYF.

CDR3 DNA sequence: TGTGCCAGCAGCCGGGGAGGAGAGGATGAAAAACTGTTTTTT. Amino acids: CASSRGGEDEKLFF. This chain uses TRBV5-4 with TRBJ1-4, with D unresolved. The CDR3 has 14 amino acids. Germline V lookup: CDR1 SGHNT, CDR2 YYREEE (reference sequence). V was cut by 4 bases and J by 6 bases, with 13 bases left in between.

This chain joins TRBV6-6 and TRBJ1-2; 10 bases are shared with TRBD1. The CDR3 is 16 amino acids. Germline V lookup: CDR1 MNHNY, CDR2 SVGAGI (reference sequence). V gave up 5 bases and J gave up 1 base; unmatched junction bases: 7. The CDR3 DNA reads as TGTGCCAGCAGTAATAGAGGGACAGGGGTTAACTATGGCTACACCTTC. It encodes CASSNRGTGVNYGYTF.

In this sample, this clone turned up once. The genes are TRBV19 and TRBJ1-1; the match to TRBD1 covers 7 bases. V lost 5 bases, J lost 5 bases, and 11 bases stayed unmatched. Germline V gene data show CDR1 as LNHDA and CDR2 as SQIVND (reference sequence). There are 15 residues in the CDR3. The DNA for the CDR3 is TGTGCCAGTAGTCTCAGACAGGGAACTAGAACTGAAGCTTTCTTT. Its protein is CASSLRQGTRTEAFF.

V and J are TRBV5-1 and TRBJ2-7; 10 positions agree with TRBD1. The CDR3 has 15 amino acids. V shed 4 bases, J shed 0 bases, and the junction held 4 bases outside the gene matches. Looked up from germline, CDR1 is SGHRS and CDR2 is YFSETQ. The CDR3 DNA follows: TGCGCCAGCAGCCCACGGACAGGGGGCTCCTACGAGCAGTACTTC. Protein: CASSPRTGGSYEQYF. The full variable domain, completed using reference TRBV5-1 and TRBJ2-7, is KAGVTQTPRYLIKTRGQQVTLSCSPISGHRSVSWYQQTPGQGLQFLFEYFSETQRNKGNFPGRFSGRQFSNSRSEMNVSTLELGDSALYLCASSPRTGGSYEQYFGPGTRLTVT.

V is TRBV7-2 and J is TRBJ1-2; TRBD1 matches 7 bases. The CDR3 is 15 amino acids. V dropped 6 bases and J dropped 3; count of bases not matched to a gene: 10. From germline, CDR1 is SGHTA and CDR2 FQGNSA. The CDR3 loop is CASRLRSGTDYGYTF. DNA for the CDR3: TGTGCCAGCAGGTTAAGATCCGGGACAGACTATGGCTACACCTTC.

The chain joins TRBV7-9 to TRBJ1-4, with 10 bases aligning to TRBD1. CDR1 and CDR2 (germline): SEHNR, FQNEAQ (reference sequence). The CDR3 consists of 15 residues. Unmatched junction bases numbered 7, after V lost 5 bases and J lost 7 bases. The CDR3 DNA reads as TGTGCCAGCAGCCAGGGACAGGGGAATGGTGAAAAACTGTTTTTT. Its protein product is CASSQGQGNGEKLFF.

The chain combines TRBV11-2 with TRBJ2-5; perhaps D is TRBD1 or TRBD2 (6 bases each). V lost 1 base and J 5 bases, leaving 23 bases between the germline ends. Germline CDR1 and CDR2: SGHAT and FQNNGV. The CDR3 consists of 18 residues. The CDR3 loop reads CASSLGFSGAGSRETQYF. The CDR3 DNA is TGTGCCAGCAGCTTAGGGTTCTCGGGGGCTGGATCCAGGGAGACCCAGTACTTC.

J is TRBJ2-7 and V is TRBV14; weak D call: TRBD1 (6 bases). The CDR3 spans 13 residues. Between the trimmed V and J ends, which lost 4 bases and 3 bases, there was a span of 10 bases. Germline-derived CDR1 and CDR2 are SGHDN and FVKESK. The CDR3 bases are TGTGCCAGCAGCCTTCCAGGGGACTACGAGCAGTACTTC. Translation: CASSLPGDYEQYF.

This chain connects TRBV9 to TRBJ2-1, with D tentatively TRBD1 or TRBD2 (5 bases each). The germline V gene has CDR1 SGDLS and CDR2 YYNGEE. V gave up 0 bases and J gave up 2 bases, with 9 bases separating them. The CDR3 is 15 amino acids. The CDR3, as DNA: TGTGCCAGCAGCGTAGGGGGGAAGCCCTACAATGAGCAGTTCTTC. It specifies CASSVGGKPYNEQFF. The variable domain in full, with the rest retrieved from reference TRBV9 and TRBJ2-1, is DSGVTQTPKHLITATGQRVTLRCSPRSGDLSVYWYQQSLDQGLQFLIQYYNGEERAKGNILERFSAQQFPDLHSELNLSSLELGDSALYFCASSVGGKPYNEQFFGPGTRLTVL.